The T cell receptor (beta chain) described here comes from a study of vaccination and CD4 T cells after COVID-19. Study-wide context: The post-vaccine samples came a median 72 days after dose two (range 14 to 241).

Described treatment: approximately 11-day PBMC culture with coronavirus spike peptide pools or control peptides (ViraFEST assay). The germline gives CDR1 LNHNV, CDR2 YYDKDF (reference sequence). CDR3 length: 13 amino acids. V was clipped by 0 bases and J by 4 bases, with 4 bases between them. This clonotype appeared a few times. Its antigen is unknown. Cultured CD4+ T cell DNA was sequenced using the Oncomine TCR Beta short-read assay. TCRdb fed the PCR reads into MiXCR, producing one record per CDR3 protein. The top ten clones hold about 30% of a sample with around 15,000 distinct CDR3 sequences, roughly 50% of them seen once.

The chain carries TRBV15 and TRBJ1-3; D gene uncertain. This clonotype originated in a human donor with COVID-19. The starting material was cultured CD4+ T cells from blood, obtained after SARS-CoV-2 vaccination. The CDR3 coding sequence is TGTGCCACCAGCAGAGAACAGGGAAACACCATATATTTT. This sequence encodes CATSREQGNTIYF.